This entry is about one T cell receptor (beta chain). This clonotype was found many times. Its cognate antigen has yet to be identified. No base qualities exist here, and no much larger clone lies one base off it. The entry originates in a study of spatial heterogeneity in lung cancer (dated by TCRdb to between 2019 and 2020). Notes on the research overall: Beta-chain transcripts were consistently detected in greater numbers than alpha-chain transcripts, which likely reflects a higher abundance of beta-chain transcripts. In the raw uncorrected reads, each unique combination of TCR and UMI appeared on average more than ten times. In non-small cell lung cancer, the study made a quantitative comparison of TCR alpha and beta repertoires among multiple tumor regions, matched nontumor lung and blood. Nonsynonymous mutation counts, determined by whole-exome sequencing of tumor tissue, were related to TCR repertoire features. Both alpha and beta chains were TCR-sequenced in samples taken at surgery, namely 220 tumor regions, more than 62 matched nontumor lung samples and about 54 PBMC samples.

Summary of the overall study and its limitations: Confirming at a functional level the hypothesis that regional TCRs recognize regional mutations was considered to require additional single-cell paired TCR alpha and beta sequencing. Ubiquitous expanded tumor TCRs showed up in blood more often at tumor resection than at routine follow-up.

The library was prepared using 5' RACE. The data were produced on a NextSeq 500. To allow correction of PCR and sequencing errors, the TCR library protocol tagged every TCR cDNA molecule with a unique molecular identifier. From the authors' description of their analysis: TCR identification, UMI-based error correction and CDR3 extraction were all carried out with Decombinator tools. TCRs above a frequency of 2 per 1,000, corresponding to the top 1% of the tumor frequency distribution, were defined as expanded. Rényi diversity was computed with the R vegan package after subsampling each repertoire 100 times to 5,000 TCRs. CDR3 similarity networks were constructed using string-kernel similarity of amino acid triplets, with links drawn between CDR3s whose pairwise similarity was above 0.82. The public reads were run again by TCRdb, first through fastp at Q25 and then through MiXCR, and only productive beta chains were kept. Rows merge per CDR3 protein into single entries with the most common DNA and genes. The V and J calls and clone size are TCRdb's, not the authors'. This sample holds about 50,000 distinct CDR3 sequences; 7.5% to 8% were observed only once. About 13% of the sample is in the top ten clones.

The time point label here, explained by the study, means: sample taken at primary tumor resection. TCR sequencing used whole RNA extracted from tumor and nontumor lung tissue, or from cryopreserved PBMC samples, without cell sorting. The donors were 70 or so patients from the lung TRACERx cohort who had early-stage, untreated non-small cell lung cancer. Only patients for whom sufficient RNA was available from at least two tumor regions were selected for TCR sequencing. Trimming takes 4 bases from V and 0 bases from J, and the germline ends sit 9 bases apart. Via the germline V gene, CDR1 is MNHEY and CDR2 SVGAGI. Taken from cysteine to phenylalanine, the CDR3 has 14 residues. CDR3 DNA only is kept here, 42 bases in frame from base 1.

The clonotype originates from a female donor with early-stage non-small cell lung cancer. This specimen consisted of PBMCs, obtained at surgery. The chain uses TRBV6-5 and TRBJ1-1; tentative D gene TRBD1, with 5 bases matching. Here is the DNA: TGTGCCAGCAGTTTGGCGACAGTGAACACTGAAGCTTTCTTT. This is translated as CASSLATVNTEAFF.